This T cell receptor beta chain was sequenced for a study of blood T cells in healthy people across ages. The table lists this clonotype with a few counts. The donors, aged roughly 6 to 90, were healthy Caucasians from Russia. The use of a sample-barcoded 5' primer and a J-beta primer mix characterized a second PCR of 7 to 11 cycles. Each CDR3 protein gets one entry after TCRdb re-called the 5' RACE reads with MiXCR. The repertoire holds 1.5 million to 2 million distinct CDR3 sequences, with 28% as singletons. Deletions cut 5 bases from V and 6 bases from J, with 12 bases between. Germline assignment: CDR1 MRHNA and CDR2 SNTAGT. There are 13 residues in the CDR3.

Sequencing was performed on blood. This chain connects TRBV6-4 to TRBJ2-3; no clear D gene. The clonotype originates from a woman younger than 45 in good health. Written as DNA, the CDR3 is TGTGCCAGCAGTACGGCCGAAGGGGATACGCAGTATTTT. Protein: CASSTAEGDTQYF.